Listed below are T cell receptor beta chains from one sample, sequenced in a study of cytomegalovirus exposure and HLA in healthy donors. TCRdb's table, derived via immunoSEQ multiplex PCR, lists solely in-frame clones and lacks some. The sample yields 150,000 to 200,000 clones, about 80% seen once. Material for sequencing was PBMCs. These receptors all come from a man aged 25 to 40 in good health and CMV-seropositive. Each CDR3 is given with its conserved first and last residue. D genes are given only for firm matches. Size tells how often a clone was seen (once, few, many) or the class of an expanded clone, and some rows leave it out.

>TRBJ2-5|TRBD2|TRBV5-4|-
TGTGCCAGCAGCCTCCGGGGGGGCCAAGAGACCCAGTACTTC
CASSLRGGQETQYF
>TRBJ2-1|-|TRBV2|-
TGTGCCAGCAGAGAACGGAGCAATGAGCAGTTCTTC
CASRERSNEQFF
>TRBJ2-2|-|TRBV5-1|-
TGCGCCAGCAGCCCGGGCCATAGGGGTACCGGGGAGCTGTTTTTT
CASSPGHRGTGELFF
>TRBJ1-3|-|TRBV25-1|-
TGTGCCAGCAGTGGGTCGGGGGGGCTTTTTTCTGGAAACACCATATATTTT
CASSGSGGLFSGNTIYF
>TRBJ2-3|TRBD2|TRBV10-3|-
TGTGCCATTGGATTGGGACTAGCATGGGATACGCAGTATTTT
CAIGLGLAWDTQYF
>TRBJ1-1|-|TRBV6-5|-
TGTGCCAGCAGTCAGATGTGGGAGGGAAGGGCTGAAGCTTTCTTT
CASSQMWEGRAEAFF
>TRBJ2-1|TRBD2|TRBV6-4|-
TGTGCCAGCAGTGACGGTACTAGCGGGGGGGTCAATGAGCAGTTCTTC
CASSDGTSGGVNEQFF
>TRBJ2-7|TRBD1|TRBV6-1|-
TGTGCCAGCAGTGAAATTGGGACAGGAGCCTACGAGCAGTACTTC
CASSEIGTGAYEQYF
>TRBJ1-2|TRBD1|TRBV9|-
TGTGCCAGCAGCGCCAGGACAGGGGGCGCCTGGGGCTACACCTTC
CASSARTGGAWGYTF
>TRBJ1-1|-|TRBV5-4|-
TGTGCCAGCAGCCCACCGGGACACAACGAAGCTTTCTTT
CASSPPGHNEAFF
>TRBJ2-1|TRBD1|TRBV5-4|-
TGTGCCAGCAGGCAGACCGGGACAGGGGGGAATGAGCAGTTCTTC
CASRQTGTGGNEQFF
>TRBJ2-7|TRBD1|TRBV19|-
TGTGCCAGTAGTATAAGGACAGGGCCCCCCTACGAGCAGTACTTC
CASSIRTGPPYEQYF
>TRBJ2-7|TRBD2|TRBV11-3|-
TGTGCCAGCAGCTCCGGACTAGCCCACGAGCAGTACTTC
CASSSGLAHEQYF
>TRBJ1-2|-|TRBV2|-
TGTGCCAGCAGTGGGACAGTTGCTAACTATGGCTACACCTTC
CASSGTVANYGYTF
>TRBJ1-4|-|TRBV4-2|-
TGTGCCAGCAGCCAAGGTTGGAGGGGCTGGGAAAAACTGTTTTTT
CASSQGWRGWEKLFF
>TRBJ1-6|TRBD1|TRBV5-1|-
TGCGCCAGCAGCCGCGAGGGACAGGGGACCTATAATTCACCCCTCCACTTT
CASSREGQGTYNSPLHF
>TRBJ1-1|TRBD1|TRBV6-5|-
TGTGCCAGCAGCTACAGGGGGCTGAACACTGAAGCTTTCTTT
CASSYRGLNTEAFF
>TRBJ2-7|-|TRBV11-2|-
TGTGCCAGCAGCTTACGCGAGCAGTACTTC
CASSLREQYF
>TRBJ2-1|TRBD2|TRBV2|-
TGTGCCAGCAGTGAAACAGCGGGAGGGCTGCATGAGCAGTTCTTC
CASSETAGGLHEQFF
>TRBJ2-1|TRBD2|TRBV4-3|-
TGCGCCAGCAGCCCGCACTCTAGCGGGGGGGTATTGGGGAATGAGCAGTTCTTC
CASSPHSSGGVLGNEQFF
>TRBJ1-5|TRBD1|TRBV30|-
TGTGCCTGGAGTGTACGACAGGGGGGAGACTCGCCCCAGCATTTT
CAWSVRQGGDSPQHF
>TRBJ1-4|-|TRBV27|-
TGTGCCAGCAGCCATCTTCGGGCTAATGAAAAACTGTTTTTT
CASSHLRANEKLFF
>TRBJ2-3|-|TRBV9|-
TGTGCCAGCAGCGTAGGAGTCACCTACACAGATACGCAGTATTTT
CASSVGVTYTDTQYF
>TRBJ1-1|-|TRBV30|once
TGTGCCACTACGACAGGTTTGAACACTGAAGCTTTCTTT
CATTTGLNTEAFF
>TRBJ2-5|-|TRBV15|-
TGTGCCACCAGGGGGGGGAGGACAGTCTACTCGACCCAGTACTTC
CATRGGRTVYSTQYF
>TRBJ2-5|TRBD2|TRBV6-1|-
TGTGCCAGCACGGGGGGGCTGAAGGAGACCCAGTACTTC
CASTGGLKETQYF
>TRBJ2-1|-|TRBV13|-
TGTGCCAGCAGCACCCCGAGAGGGCCCTACAATGAGCAGTTCTTC
CASSTPRGPYNEQFF
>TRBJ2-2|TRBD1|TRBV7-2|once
TGTGCCAGCAGCCTCCGACAGGGGGGAGCCGGGGAGCTGTTTTTT
CASSLRQGGAGELFF
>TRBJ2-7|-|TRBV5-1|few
TGCGCCAGCAGCTTGATTTCGGGGGACCACTACGAGCAGTACTTC
CASSLISGDHYEQYF
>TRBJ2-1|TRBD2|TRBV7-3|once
TGTGCCAGCAGCCTGACTAGCGGGAGGCCGTACAATGAGCAGTTCTTC
CASSLTSGRPYNEQFF
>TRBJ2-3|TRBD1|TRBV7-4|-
TGTGCCAGCAGCAAAACGCGGGACAGGGGTCCGTATTTT
CASSKTRDRGPYF
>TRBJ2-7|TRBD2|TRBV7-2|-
TGTGCCAGCAGCTTAAGCGGGGGGTCCTACGAGCAGTACTTC
CASSLSGGSYEQYF
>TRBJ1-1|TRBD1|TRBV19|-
TGTGCCAGTAGTTCTGGACAGGGGGCGCGCACTGAAGCTTTCTTT
CASSSGQGARTEAFF
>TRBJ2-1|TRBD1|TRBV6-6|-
TGTGCCGGCCGGGACAGCAACTACAATGAGCAGTTCTTC
CAGRDSNYNEQFF
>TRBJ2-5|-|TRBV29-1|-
TGCAGCGCGGAGCGGCCTACGGAGACCCAGTACTTC
CSAERPTETQYF
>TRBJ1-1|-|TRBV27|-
TGTGCCAGCAGTTTATCCGGACAGAACACTGAAGCTTTCTTT
CASSLSGQNTEAFF
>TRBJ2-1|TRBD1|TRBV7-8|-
TGTGCCAGCAGGGGACAGGGGCCATACAATGAGCAGTTCTTC
CASRGQGPYNEQFF
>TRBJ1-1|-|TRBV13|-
TGTGCCAGCAGCTTACCTTTGACCGGGAGGATCACTGAAGCTTTCTTT
CASSLPLTGRITEAFF
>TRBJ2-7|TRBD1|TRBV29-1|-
TGCAGCGTCGGGACAGGGCTGGGCGAGCAGTACTTC
CSVGTGLGEQYF
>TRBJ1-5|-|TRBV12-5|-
TGTGCTAGTGGTACGCCGGAGCAGGGCCTCACCCAGCCCCAGCATTTT
CASGTPEQGLTQPQHF
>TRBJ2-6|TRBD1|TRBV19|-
TGTGCCAGTAGTATGGTTCCGGGACAGGTGTCCTCTGGGGCCAACGTCCTGACTTTC
CASSMVPGQVSSGANVLTF
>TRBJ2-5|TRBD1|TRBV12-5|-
TGTGCTAGTGCCCCCCGGGGGACAGGGAGGGAGACCCAGTACTTC
CASAPRGTGRETQYF
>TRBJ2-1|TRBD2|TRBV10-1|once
TGCGCCAGCAGTGACGGGGGGGGCGAGAATGAGCAGTTCTTC
CASSDGGGENEQFF
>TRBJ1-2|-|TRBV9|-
TGTGCCAGCAGCGTATGGGGGGGGTATGGCTACACCTTC
CASSVWGGYGYTF
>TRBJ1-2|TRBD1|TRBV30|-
TGTGCCTGGAGGACAGGGAATGAGTTTCACTATGGCTACACCTTC
CAWRTGNEFHYGYTF